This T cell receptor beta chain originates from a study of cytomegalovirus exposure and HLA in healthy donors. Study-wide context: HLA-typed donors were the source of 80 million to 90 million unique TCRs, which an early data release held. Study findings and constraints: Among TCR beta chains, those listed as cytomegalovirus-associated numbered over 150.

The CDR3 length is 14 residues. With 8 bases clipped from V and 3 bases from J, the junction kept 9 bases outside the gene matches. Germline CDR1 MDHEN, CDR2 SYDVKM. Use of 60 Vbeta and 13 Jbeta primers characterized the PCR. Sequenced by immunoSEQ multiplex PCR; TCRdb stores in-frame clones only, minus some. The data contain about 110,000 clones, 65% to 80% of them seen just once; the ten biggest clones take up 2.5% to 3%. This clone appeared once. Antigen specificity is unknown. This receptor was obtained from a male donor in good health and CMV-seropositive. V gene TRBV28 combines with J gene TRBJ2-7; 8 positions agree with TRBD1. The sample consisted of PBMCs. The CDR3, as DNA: TGTGCCAGCGGCCCTGGGACAGGAGGCTACGAGCAGTACTTC. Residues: CASGPGTGGYEQYF.